This T cell receptor beta chain was retrieved from a study of cytomegalovirus exposure and HLA in healthy donors. Overall study results and limits: When analyzed later, a missense DCLRE1C variant was found to be linked to TCR beta V- and J-gene trimming. The investigators catalogued 150 to 200 TCR beta chains as cytomegalovirus-associated. Later on, an analysis found that several of the most significant clusters appeared to be linked to common viral pathogens, which included parvovirus B19. The authors judged a highly shared variant cluster likely a sequencing artifact.

From germline, CDR1 is MGHRA and CDR2 YSYEKL. The CDR3 totals 14 residues. Trimming removed 3 bases from V and 4 bases from J, with 12 bases in between. Note on this clone: Its antigen is unidentified.

The PCR had 60 Vbeta and 13 Jbeta primers. The protocol was immunoSEQ multiplex PCR, while the TCRdb copy is restricted to in-frame clones and leaves out a portion. The listing contains around 150,000 clones. The J gene is TRBJ1-2, the V gene TRBV4-1; the D gene is possibly TRBD1 (6 bases). This TCR was recovered from a woman aged 55-70 years in good health and CMV-seronegative. Sequencing used PBMCs. The CDR3 DNA reads as TGCGCCAGCAGCCATCCCGGGACAAGCTATGGCTACACCTTC. Its protein is CASSHPGTSYGYTF.